This is a list of T cell receptor beta chains from one sample in a study of blood T cell repertoires in COVID-19. Clones were sequenced by immunoSEQ multiplex PCR, and TCRdb holds only the in-frame ones, with some missing. The sample has 300,000 to 350,000 clones; around 85% are singletons. Sequencing was performed on PBMCs or T cells enriched from blood (not recorded which). The receptors originated from a man aged 25-45 years who had recovered from COVID-19. The CDR3 runs from the conserved cysteine through the conserved F or W. Fields, in order: CDR3 length, J gene, clone size, D gene, V gene, CDR3 protein, CDR3 DNA. The D gene is left open where the match is weak. Clone size is stated in some rows and not others, as once, few, many or a class when expanded.

13 TRBJ1-1 NA NA TRBV10-3 CAISESWETEAFF TGTGCCATCAGTGAGTCTTGGGAGACTGAAGCTTTCTTT
14 TRBJ2-5 NA TRBD1 TRBV5-4 CASSLGQGQETQYF TGTGCCAGCAGCCTAGGACAGGGTCAAGAGACCCAGTACTTC
16 TRBJ2-5 few TRBD2 TRBV2 CASSGFGTSRGETQYF TGTGCCAGCAGTGGATTCGGGACTAGCCGCGGGGAGACCCAGTACTTC
16 TRBJ1-5 NA NA TRBV6-2/TRBV6-3 CASSPSDTVSNQPQHF TGTGCCAGCAGCCCTTCCGACACTGTGAGCAATCAGCCCCAGCATTTT
15 TRBJ1-3 few TRBD1 TRBV5-1 CASSLIGTVGNTIYF TGCGCCAGCAGCTTGATCGGGACAGTTGGAAACACCATATATTTT
15 TRBJ1-5 NA NA TRBV23-1 CASSQKPYSNQPQHF TGCGCCAGCAGTCAAAAACCCTATAGCAATCAGCCCCAGCATTTT
14 TRBJ1-1 NA NA TRBV13 CASSFPTAKTEAFF TGTGCCAGCAGCTTCCCGACAGCAAAGACTGAAGCTTTCTTT
13 TRBJ1-1 NA NA TRBV5-5 CASSFGTNTEAFF TGTGCCAGCAGCTTCGGGACAAACACTGAAGCTTTCTTT
14 TRBJ1-1 once TRBD1 TRBV5-4 CATKVDRGRTEAFF TGTGCCACCAAGGTGGACAGGGGGAGGACTGAAGCTTTCTTT
15 TRBJ2-1 NA TRBD2 TRBV10-3 CAISPPGGGYNEQFF TGTGCCATCTCCCCTCCGGGGGGGGGCTACAATGAGCAGTTCTTC
14 TRBJ2-1 NA NA TRBV5-1 CASSLGPGDDEQFF TGCGCCAGCAGCTTGGGGCCAGGGGATGATGAGCAGTTCTTC
14 TRBJ2-3 NA TRBD2 TRBV24-1 CATSDRGGTDTQYF TGTGCCACCAGTGACCGGGGGGGGACAGATACGCAGTATTTT
15 TRBJ1-3 NA NA TRBV24-1 CATSEAGVRGNTIYF TGTGCCACCAGTGAGGCCGGAGTCAGGGGTAACACCATATATTTT
18 TRBJ2-1 NA NA TRBV14 CASSQDTAGAGSYNEQFF TGTGCCAGCAGCCAAGATACCGCGGGGGCGGGGTCCTACAATGAGCAGTTCTTC
15 TRBJ1-1 NA NA TRBV5-4 CASSLAGHRGAEAFF TGTGCCAGCAGCTTGGCGGGACATCGTGGCGCTGAAGCTTTCTTT
16 TRBJ2-7 NA TRBD2 TRBV5-4 CASSLAGRGDAYEQYF TGTGCCAGCAGCTTGGCGGGGCGGGGGGACGCCTACGAGCAGTACTTC
12 TRBJ1-1 NA TRBD1 TRBV6-5 CASRATGGEAFF TGTGCCAGCAGGGCCACAGGGGGTGAAGCTTTCTTT
19 TRBJ2-2 NA TRBD2 TRBV5-6 CASSPTSGGRRYNFGELFF TGTGCCAGCAGCCCGACTAGCGGGGGGCGTCGATATAATTTCGGGGAGCTGTTTTTT
13 TRBJ1-5 NA NA TRBV10-1 CASSGQKDQPQHF TGCGCCAGCAGTGGACAGAAAGATCAGCCCCAGCATTTT
16 TRBJ2-1 NA NA TRBV10-1 CASSPTRKGRYNEQFF TGCGCCAGCAGTCCAACTCGTAAAGGGAGATACAATGAGCAGTTCTTC
13 TRBJ1-2 NA NA TRBV7-3 CASSLRQESGYTF TGTGCCAGCAGCTTACGACAGGAGAGTGGCTACACCTTC
12 TRBJ1-1 NA NA TRBV3-1/TRBV3-2 CASSHLNTEAFF TGTGCCAGCAGCCACCTAAACACTGAAGCTTTCTTT
17 TRBJ2-7 NA NA TRBV5-6 CASSLLGAGPNSYEQYF TGTGCCAGCAGCTTACTTGGTGCAGGGCCTAACTCCTACGAGCAGTACTTC
16 TRBJ1-1 NA NA TRBV7-9 CASSLENLRMNTEAFF TGTGCCAGCAGCTTAGAAAACCTGCGGATGAACACTGAAGCTTTCTTT